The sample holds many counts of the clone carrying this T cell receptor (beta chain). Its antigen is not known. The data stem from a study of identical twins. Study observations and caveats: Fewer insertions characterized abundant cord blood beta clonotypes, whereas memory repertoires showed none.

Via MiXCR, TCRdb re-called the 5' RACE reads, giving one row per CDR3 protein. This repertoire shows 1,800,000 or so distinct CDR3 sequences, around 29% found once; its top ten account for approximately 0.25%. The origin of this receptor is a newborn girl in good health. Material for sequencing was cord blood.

The CDR3 loop reads CASSDGLSTDTQYF. DNA for the CDR3: TGTGCCAGCAGTGATGGGCTAAGCACAGATACGCAGTATTTT. This chain uses TRBV7-2 with TRBJ2-3; D gene unclear. The CDR3 contains 14 residues. Germline V lookup: CDR1 SGHTA, CDR2 FQGNSA. V was pared by 6 bases and J by 0 bases, with 10 bases between.